These 6 T cell receptor beta chains originate from one sample sequenced in a study of cytomegalovirus exposure and HLA in healthy donors. The PCR was carried out with 60 Vbeta primers and 13 Jbeta primers. The protocol was immunoSEQ multiplex PCR, while the TCRdb copy is restricted to in-frame clones and leaves out a portion. The repertoire consists of 99,000 or so clones, with roughly 79% occurring once and the leading ten covering under 1.5%. The material sequenced was PBMCs. These receptor sequences come from a middle-aged man in good health and CMV-seronegative.

The CDR3 here is CASSLAGGRTYEQYF. Here the CDR3 DNA reads TGTGCCAGCAGCTTAGCGGGAGGACGAACCTACGAGCAGTACTTC. The chain couples TRBV6-5 to TRBJ2-7; TRBD2 matches at 10 bases. Losses at the gene ends were 6 bases for V and 2 bases for J; bases not matched to a gene: 7. The germline V gene encodes CDR1 MNHEY and CDR2 SVGAGI. The CDR3 consists of 15 residues.

In this sample, this clone turned up once. The rearrangement joins TRBV30 to TRBJ1-5, with 7 bases that match TRBD1. CDR3 size: 15 residues. CDR1 and CDR2 from the germline V gene are GTSNPN and SVGIG (reference sequence). V was pared by 1 base and J by 7 bases, with 10 bases of the junction left unmatched. As DNA, the CDR3 is TGTGCCTGGAGTGATATGGCAGGGGGGTACCAGCCCCAGCATTTT. Encoded protein: CAWSDMAGGYQPQHF.

The V gene is TRBV10-1, the J gene TRBJ2-3; the match to TRBD2 covers 11 bases. Germline V gene sequence: CDR1 WNHNN, CDR2 SYGVQD (reference sequence). The CDR3 sequence is 18 residues long. Losses at the gene ends were 7 bases for V and 5 bases for J; bases not matched to a gene: 17. CDR3 sequence (DNA): TGCGCCAGCATAGTAGCGGCTGAGGGACTAGCGGATCGAGATACGCAGTATTTT. Amino acids: CASIVAAEGLADRDTQYF.

This clone has only a few counts. V and J are TRBV19 and TRBJ2-5; 9 bases align to TRBD1. The V segment lost 4 bases and the J segment 4 bases; nucleotides outside the gene matches: 7. The CDR3 spans 15 residues. Per the germline V gene, CDR1 is LNHDA and CDR2 is SQIVND (reference sequence). The CDR3 here is CASSTRTGVGETQYF. The CDR3 DNA follows: TGTGCCAGTAGTACTCGGACAGGGGTTGGAGAGACCCAGTACTTC.

The J gene is TRBJ1-2, the V gene TRBV5-1, with 7 bases fitting TRBD1. The junction had 12 bases not matched to a gene; V was cut back by 4 bases and J by 6 bases. Germline values: CDR1 SGHRS, CDR2 YFSETQ. The CDR3 extends over 15 amino acids. CDR3 region: CASSQDPDRAHGYTF. The CDR3, as DNA: TGCGCCAGCAGCCAGGACCCCGACAGGGCTCATGGCTACACCTTC. The whole variable domain, filled in from reference TRBV5-1 and TRBJ1-2, reads KAGVTQTPRYLIKTRGQQVTLSCSPISGHRSVSWYQQTPGQGLQFLFEYFSETQRNKGNFPGRFSGRQFSNSRSEMNVSTLELGDSALYLCASSQDPDRAHGYTFGSGTRLTVV.

The chain couples TRBV7-9 to TRBJ1-4; TRBD1 might be the D (5 bases). V was trimmed by 5 bases and J by 5 bases, leaving 18 bases between them. The CDR3 is made up of 16 amino acids. Looked up from germline, CDR1 is SEHNR and CDR2 is FQNEAQ (reference sequence). DNA for the CDR3: TGTGCCAGCAGCACCCAGGAAGGCCGGGGGAATGAAAAACTGTTTTTT. The encoded protein is CASSTQEGRGNEKLFF. Based on the CDR3 plus reference TRBV7-9 and TRBJ1-4, the full variable domain is DTGVSQNPRHKITKRGQNVTFRCDPISEHNRLYWYRQTLGQGPEFLTYFQNEAQLEKSRLLSDRFSAERPKGSFSTLEIQRTEQGDSAMYLCASSTQEGRGNEKLFFGSGTQLSVL.